The 21 T cell receptor beta chains reported below all come from one sample, sequenced in a study of lung T cells in sarcoidosis with Löfgren's syndrome. In TCRdb, the reads were re-called with MiXCR into one record per CDR3 protein. The sample holds roughly 63,000 distinct CDR3 sequences, around 20% seen once. Sequenced: CD4+ T cells from PBMCs. These TCRs come from a human donor with sarcoidosis (Löfgren's syndrome or another form), or a control subject (not recorded which).

This clonotype has ten or more counts. The rearrangement joins TRBV4-1 to TRBJ1-1; possible D gene TRBD1, 5 bases. The CDR3 length is 13 residues. Trimming took off 3 bases at V and 5 bases at J, with 10 bases between the two ends. From germline, CDR1 is MGHRA and CDR2 YSYEKL. The CDR3 loop is CASSQMGGTEAFF. CDR3 DNA: TGCGCCAGCAGCCAGATGGGGGGGACTGAAGCTTTCTTT.

Comment on this clonotype: Since a much larger clone is just one base distant, this may be a read error. The rearrangement joins TRBV27 to TRBJ2-5, with TRBD1 identical over 7 bases. This CDR3 is 14 amino acids long. Per germline, CDR1 MNHEY and CDR2 SMNVEV (reference sequence). Here the CDR3 reads CASSAGDRGETRYF. The CDR3 DNA sequence: TGTGCCAGCAGTGCCGGGGACAGAGGGGAGACCCGGTACTTC.

This clonotype is medium-sized. The J gene is TRBJ2-3, the V gene TRBV7-8, with 8 bases aligning to TRBD1. The CDR3 is 15 residues long. CDR1 is SGHVS, CDR2 FQNEAQ, per germline. V lost 5 bases and J lost 7; bases outside the gene matches: 11. In DNA form, the CDR3 reads TGTGCCAGCAGCGGTGGACAGGGAAGTTCAAATACGCAGTATTTT. This encodes CASSGGQGSSNTQYF.

This chain joins TRBV5-1 and TRBJ2-5, with D perhaps assigned TRBD1 or TRBD2 (6 bases each). V lost 4 bases, J lost 4 bases, and 17 bases lay in between. The CDR3 has 15 residues. Germline CDR1 and CDR2: SGHRS and YFSETQ. CDR3 region: CASSPLGGARETQYF. The CDR3 DNA sequence: TGCGCCAGCAGCCCCCTCGGGGGCGCGAGAGAGACCCAGTACTTC.

Concerning this clonotype itself: Being one base from a much bigger clone, this may be a read error. V gene TRBV20-1 combines with J gene TRBJ1-1; TRBD1 is a possible D gene (6 bases). The CDR3 totals 15 residues. CDR1 is DFQATT and CDR2 is SNEGSKA in the germline V gene (reference sequence). In nucleotides, the CDR3 is TGCAGTGCTAGAGATTGGGGGGGCTTGAAGACTGAAGCTTTCTTT. Encoded protein: CSARDWGGLKTEAFF.

The rearrangement links TRBV7-6 to TRBJ1-1, with D unclear. The CDR3 spans 17 residues. Deletions cut 1 base from V and 5 bases from J, with 20 bases between. The germline V gene encodes CDR1 SGHVS and CDR2 FNYEAQ. The CDR3 DNA sequence: TGTGCCAGCAGCTTAGTTGCCGGTTACATAGAAGGGACTGAAGCTTTCTTT. Its translation: CASSLVAGYIEGTEAFF.

This clonotype was recorded a few times. The rearrangement links TRBV2 to TRBJ2-2; the D call may be TRBD1 or TRBD2 (5 bases each). V lost 8 bases, J lost 0 bases, and 13 bases lay in between. The CDR3 has 15 amino acids. The germline V gene encodes CDR1 SNHLY and CDR2 FYNNEI. The CDR3 protein is CASRGGDSNTGELFF. The CDR3 DNA reads TGTGCCAGCCGGGGCGGAGATTCGAACACCGGGGAGCTGTTTTTT.

Sample share makes this clonotype medium-sized. The rearrangement links TRBV6-2 or TRBV6-3 to TRBJ2-5, with TRBD2 matching over 11 bases. The length of the CDR3 is 16 residues. Unmatched junction bases numbered 5, after V lost 2 bases and J lost 3 bases. Germline CDR1 is MNHEY and CDR2 is SVGEGT. The CDR3 here is CASSYGAGLAEETQYF. CDR3 bases: TGTGCCAGCAGTTACGGAGCGGGACTAGCGGAAGAGACCCAGTACTTC.

This clonotype was picked up many times. The CDR3 sequence is CSARGSGTTELGEQFF. DNA for the CDR3: TGCAGTGCTAGGGGGTCCGGGACCACGGAGTTAGGTGAGCAGTTCTTC. The rearrangement links TRBV20-1 to TRBJ2-1, with D perhaps given as TRBD1 or TRBD2 (5 bases each). The CDR3 runs to 16 residues. Trimming stripped 3 bases from V and 9 bases from J, with 24 bases between. The germline V gene has CDR1 DFQATT and CDR2 SNEGSKA (reference sequence).

This clonotype was seen a single time. This could be a read error, since a much larger clone is one nucleotide away. V gene TRBV27 combines with J gene TRBJ2-6, with a weak D call TRBD1 (6 bases). Germline-derived CDR1 and CDR2 are MNHEY and SMNVEV (reference sequence). This CDR3 region has 16 residues. The CDR3 region is CTSSFESQGGANVLTF. The CDR3 DNA sequence: TGTACCAGCAGTTTCGAGTCCCAGGGGGGGGCCAACGTCCTGACTTTC.

This clonotype was counted at least ten times. The rearrangement joins TRBV20-1 to TRBJ2-2; perhaps TRBD2 as D (5 bases). With 0 bases removed from V and 7 bases from J, the gap between germline ends came to 15 bases. The CDR3 has 15 amino acids. Germline V gene sequence: CDR1 DFQATT, CDR2 SNEGSKA (reference sequence). Written as DNA, the CDR3 is TGCAGTGCTAGAGATATACGGGGAACGGGCGGGGAGCTGTTTTTT. Its translation is CSARDIRGTGGELFF.

This clonotype was picked up many times. V and J are TRBV27 and TRBJ2-5; D possibly corresponds to TRBD1 (6 bases). The CDR3 consists of 14 residues. CDR1 is MNHEY and CDR2 is SMNVEV in the germline V gene (reference sequence). V dropped 4 bases and J dropped 0 bases, with 9 bases sitting between them. This CDR3 is CASSSRTDQETQYF. Here the CDR3 DNA reads TGTGCCAGCAGTTCACGGACAGACCAAGAGACCCAGTACTTC.

This clonotype appeared many times. J is TRBJ2-7 and V is TRBV20-1; no definite D call. The CDR3 totals 14 residues. CDR1 is DFQATT, CDR2 SNEGSKA, per germline (reference sequence). With 0 bases removed from V and 0 bases from J, the gap between germline ends came to 9 bases. The CDR3 loop is CSARDRQRSYEQYV. The CDR3 coding sequence is TGCAGTGCTAGAGATCGACAACGCTCCTACGAGCAGTACGTC.

This clonotype was seen many times. The V call is TRBV12-3 or TRBV12-4, the J call TRBJ2-5; D is uncertain. The germline V and J ends were trimmed by 2 bases and 3 bases, with 7 bases remaining between them. The CDR3 totals 13 residues. In nucleotides, the CDR3 is TGTGCCAGCAGTTTAAGCTGGAAAGAGACCCAGTACTTC. This encodes CASSLSWKETQYF.

The J gene is TRBJ2-2, the V gene TRBV10-2; D is unclear. V was cut by 6 bases and J by 7 bases, with 15 bases left in between. The CDR3 totals 14 residues. The germline gives CDR1 WSHSY, CDR2 SAAADI. CDR3 nucleotides: TGCGCCAGCAGCATGACGCCGTCGGGCGGGGAGCTGTTTTTT. Translation: CASSMTPSGGELFF.

The chain has TRBV5-4 and TRBJ2-3, with TRBD1 identical over 9 bases. The junction had 9 bases not matched to a gene; V was cut back by 2 bases and J by 5 bases. Germline CDR1 reads SGHNT; CDR2 reads YYREEE (reference sequence). This CDR3 comprises 16 residues. CDR3 sequence reads: CASSFAQGAHGDTQYF. The DNA for the CDR3 is TGTGCCAGCAGCTTCGCACAGGGGGCGCACGGAGATACGCAGTATTTT.

The chain employs TRBV29-1 and TRBJ1-6; possible D gene TRBD1, 5 bases. The CDR3 spans 13 residues. Trimming pared 7 bases from V and 7 bases from J, leaving 14 bases between. Germline V gene lookup returns CDR1 SQVTM and CDR2 ANQGSEA. CDR3 in amino acids: CSARDGQNSPLHF. DNA of the CDR3: TGCAGCGCCAGGGACGGGCAAAATTCACCCCTCCACTTT.

V usage is TRBV18 and J usage is TRBJ2-3; the D call may be TRBD1 or TRBD2 (5 bases each). The CDR3 runs 18 residues. V was clipped by 2 bases and J by 0 bases, with 18 bases between them. Germline V gives CDR1 KGHSH, CDR2 LQKENI. The CDR3: CASSPVRRDGYSTDTQYF. CDR3 DNA: TGTGCCAGCTCACCAGTTCGCCGGGACGGATATAGCACAGATACGCAGTATTTT.

This clonotype appeared many times. The J gene is TRBJ1-1, the V gene TRBV12-5; D may be TRBD1 (5 bases). Deletions cut 6 bases from V and 0 bases from J, with 11 bases between. Germline assignment: CDR1 LGHNT and CDR2 FRNRAP. This CDR3 has 14 amino acids. The CDR3 region has the DNA TGTGCTAGTGGGCTCCAGGGTCTGAACACTGAAGCTTTCTTT. This gives the protein CASGLQGLNTEAFF.

This clonotype is labeled medium-sized. This rearrangement joins TRBV15 to TRBJ1-1; 7 positions match TRBD1. The ends lost 3 bases at V and 4 bases at J; junction bases unmatched: 5. This CDR3 has 14 amino acids. The germline CDR1 and CDR2 sequences are LNHNV and YYDKDF (reference sequence). CDR3 DNA sequence: TGTGCCACCAGCAGCAAGACAGGGACCACTGAAGCTTTCTTT. It is translated as CATSSKTGTTEAFF.

In the case of this clonotype: This may be a read error: a much more frequent sequence differs by one nucleotide. This chain joins TRBV20-1 and TRBJ1-5; no firm D call. V was pared by 6 bases and J by 6 bases, with 12 bases between. CDR1 and CDR2 from the germline V gene are DFQATT and SNEGSKA (reference sequence). This CDR3 has 12 amino acids. DNA of the CDR3: TGCAGTGCATTGGACTGGTGTCAGCCCCAGCATTTT. Translated, it gives CSALDWCQPQHF.